This T cell receptor beta chain stems from a study of blood T cell repertoires in COVID-19. At the level of the study: T cells, B-cell-depleted T cells, or PBMCs supplied cDNA or gDNA.

Trimming removed 0 bases from V and 4 bases from J; junction bases left unmatched: 2. This CDR3 region has 14 residues. The germline V gene has CDR1 SGHRS and CDR2 YFSETQ. Some clones are missing from TCRdb's copy, which holds only in-frame ones; the method was immunoSEQ multiplex PCR. The profile shows around 64,000 clones, 90% to 95% of them singletons. This receptor was taken from a human donor in a cohort sampled during active COVID-19. The sample comprised peripheral blood. The J gene is TRBJ1-1, the V gene TRBV5-1; 8 nucleotides agree with TRBD1. CDR3 DNA: TGCGCCAGCAGCTTGGAACAGGGGGTCACTGAAGCTTTCTTT. It specifies CASSLEQGVTEAFF.